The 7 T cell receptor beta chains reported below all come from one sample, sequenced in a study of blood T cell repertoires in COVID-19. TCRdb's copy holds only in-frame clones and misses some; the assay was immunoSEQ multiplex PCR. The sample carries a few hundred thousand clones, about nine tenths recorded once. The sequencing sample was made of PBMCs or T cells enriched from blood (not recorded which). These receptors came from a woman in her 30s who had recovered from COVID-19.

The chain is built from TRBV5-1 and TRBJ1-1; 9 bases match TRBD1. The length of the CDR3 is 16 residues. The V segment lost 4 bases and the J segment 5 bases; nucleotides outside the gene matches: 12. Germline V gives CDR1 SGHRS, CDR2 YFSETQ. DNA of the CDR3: TGCGCCAGCAGCGTCCGCGGGACAGGGTTCGGTACTGAAGCTTTCTTT. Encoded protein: CASSVRGTGFGTEAFF.

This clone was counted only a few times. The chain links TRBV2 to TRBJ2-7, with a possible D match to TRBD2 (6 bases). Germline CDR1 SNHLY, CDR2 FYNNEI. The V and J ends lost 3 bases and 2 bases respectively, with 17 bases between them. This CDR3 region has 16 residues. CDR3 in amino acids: CASSDSPGGTTYEQYF. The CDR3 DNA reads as TGTGCCAGCAGTGATTCCCCGGGCGGGACGACCTACGAGCAGTACTTC.

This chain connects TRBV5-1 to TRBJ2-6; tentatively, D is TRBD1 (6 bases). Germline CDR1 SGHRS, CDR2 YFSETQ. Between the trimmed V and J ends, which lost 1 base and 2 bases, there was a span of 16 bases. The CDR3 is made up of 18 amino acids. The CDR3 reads CASSLMGAHSTGANVLTF. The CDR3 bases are TGCGCCAGCAGCTTGATGGGGGCCCACTCGACTGGGGCCAACGTCCTGACTTTC.

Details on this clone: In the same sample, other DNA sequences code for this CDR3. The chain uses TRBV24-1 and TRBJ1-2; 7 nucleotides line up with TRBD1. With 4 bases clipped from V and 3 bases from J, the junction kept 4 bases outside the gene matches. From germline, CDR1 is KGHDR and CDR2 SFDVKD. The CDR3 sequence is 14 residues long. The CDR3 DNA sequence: TGTGCCACCAGTGACTCGACAGGGTACTATGGCTACACCTTC. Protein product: CATSDSTGYYGYTF.

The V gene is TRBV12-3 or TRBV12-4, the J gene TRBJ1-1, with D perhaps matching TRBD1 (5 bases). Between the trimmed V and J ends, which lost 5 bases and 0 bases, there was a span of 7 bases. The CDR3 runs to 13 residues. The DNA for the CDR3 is TGTGCCAGCAGTGACAGCTTGAACACTGAAGCTTTCTTT. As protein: CASSDSLNTEAFF.

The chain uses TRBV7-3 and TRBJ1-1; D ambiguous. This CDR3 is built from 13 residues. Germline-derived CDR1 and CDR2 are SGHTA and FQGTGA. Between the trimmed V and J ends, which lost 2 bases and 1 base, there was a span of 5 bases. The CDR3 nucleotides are TGTGCCAGCAGCTTACGAGGGAACACTGAAGCTTTCTTT. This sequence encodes CASSLRGNTEAFF.

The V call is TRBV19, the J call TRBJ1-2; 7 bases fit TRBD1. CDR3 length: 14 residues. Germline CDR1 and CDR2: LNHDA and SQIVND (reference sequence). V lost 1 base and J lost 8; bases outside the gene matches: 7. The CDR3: CASSIGNQGQGYTF. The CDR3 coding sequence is TGTGCCAGTAGTATAGGAAACCAGGGACAGGGCTACACCTTC.